These T cell receptor beta chains were read from a single sample in a study of T-cell reconstitution after alpha-beta-depleted transplantation in children. Via MiXCR, TCRdb re-called the PCR reads, giving one row per CDR3 protein. Seen here are a few hundred thousand distinct CDR3 sequences, 10% to 15% observed once, and the top ten hold 2.2%. Specimen: PBMCs, mostly from graft donor cells, collected 360 days after TCRalphabeta/CD19-depleted stem cell transplant. These TCRs come from a male patient between 5 and 17 years old who had a stem cell transplant for acute myeloid leukemia, so the T cells may come from the graft donor. Both conserved end residues are part of each CDR3.

J gene: TRBJ1-5
V gene: TRBV28
CDR3 protein: CASSLGGGKGQPQHF

J gene: TRBJ2-3
V gene: TRBV20-1
CDR3 protein: CSFGTHTDTQYF

J gene: TRBJ2-2
V gene: TRBV20-1
CDR3 protein: CSARDRGGGDTGELFF

J gene: TRBJ2-3
V gene: TRBV7-2
CDR3 protein: CASSLSPGKDTQYF

J gene: TRBJ1-1
V gene: TRBV20-1
CDR3 protein: CSARGDAYEAFF

J gene: TRBJ2-7
V gene: TRBV18
CDR3 protein: CASSPPERDFSYEQYF

J gene: TRBJ2-1
V gene: TRBV19
CDR3 protein: CASSIVGGLAGGPNEQFF

J gene: TRBJ2-2
V gene: TRBV28
CDR3 protein: CASSSGGPTGELFF

J gene: TRBJ2-7
V gene: TRBV7-6
CDR3 protein: CASSLGTESYEQYF

J gene: TRBJ1-1
V gene: TRBV5-1
CDR3 protein: CASMVIGARGNTEAFF

J gene: TRBJ2-1
V gene: TRBV10-3
CDR3 protein: CAINGGGVVNEQFF

J gene: TRBJ2-1
V gene: TRBV7-2
CDR3 protein: CASSGATSGSWDYNEQFF

J gene: TRBJ2-2
V gene: TRBV3-1
CDR3 protein: CACCKPIRSPGELFF

J gene: TRBJ2-3
V gene: TRBV20-1
CDR3 protein: CSAGKREGRWTDTQYF

J gene: TRBJ2-5
V gene: TRBV28
CDR3 protein: CASTTQETQYF

J gene: TRBJ2-3
V gene: TRBV7-2
CDR3 protein: CASTPSPGLGGTDTQYF

J gene: TRBJ2-1
V gene: TRBV11-2
CDR3 protein: CASSSNRRTSGRGNEQFF

J gene: TRBJ2-7
V gene: TRBV4-3
CDR3 protein: CASSQEPGGGVEQYF

J gene: TRBJ2-1
V gene: TRBV10-3
CDR3 protein: CAITGLAGGVHEQFF

J gene: TRBJ2-7
V gene: TRBV7-2
CDR3 protein: CASSLAGSGTYEQYF

J gene: TRBJ2-3
V gene: TRBV20-1
CDR3 protein: CSARGWGLAGNTDTQYF

J gene: TRBJ2-7
V gene: TRBV29-1
CDR3 protein: CSVGTHEQYF

J gene: TRBJ2-7
V gene: TRBV6-1
CDR3 protein: CASIPSTGQDTYEQYF

J gene: TRBJ2-1
V gene: TRBV9
CDR3 protein: CASSVEEHLYNEQFF

J gene: TRBJ2-3
V gene: TRBV29-1
CDR3 protein: CSVRAGPGDTQYF

J gene: TRBJ2-7
V gene: TRBV7-2
CDR3 protein: CASSKHQGINEQYF

J gene: TRBJ2-7
V gene: TRBV28
CDR3 protein: CASSSRGRGRGEQYF

J gene: TRBJ1-3
V gene: TRBV7-8
CDR3 protein: CASSPRQGSGGNTIYF

J gene: TRBJ2-7
V gene: TRBV20-1
CDR3 protein: CSVLAGEGLEQYF

J gene: TRBJ1-5
V gene: TRBV3-1
CDR3 protein: CASSRKGRSQPQHF

J gene: TRBJ2-1
V gene: TRBV11-2
CDR3 protein: CASSPLSGPYNEQFF

J gene: TRBJ2-5
V gene: TRBV5-1
CDR3 protein: CASSLPKGQVEETQYF

J gene: TRBJ2-2
V gene: TRBV6-2/TRBV6-3
CDR3 protein: CASSYIGAWTGELFF

J gene: TRBJ2-7
V gene: TRBV29-1
CDR3 protein: CSVEIWDRAHEQYF

J gene: TRBJ1-5
V gene: TRBV20-1
CDR3 protein: CSAREGSLGQPQHF

J gene: TRBJ2-7
V gene: TRBV18
CDR3 protein: CASSPFPVSGWQYF

J gene: TRBJ2-7
V gene: TRBV5-6
CDR3 protein: CASSFASTVFKYF

J gene: TRBJ2-1
V gene: TRBV15
CDR3 protein: CATSRGGGYNEQFF

J gene: TRBJ2-3
V gene: TRBV6-5
CDR3 protein: CASSYWSLAGADTQYF

J gene: TRBJ2-5
V gene: TRBV21-1
CDR3 protein: CASSKGDRGSKETQYF

J gene: TRBJ2-7
V gene: TRBV6-5
CDR3 protein: CASSYWGLAGAGYEQYF

J gene: TRBJ1-6
V gene: TRBV5-6
CDR3 protein: CASSLEPGSSYNSPLHF

J gene: TRBJ2-1
V gene: TRBV29-1
CDR3 protein: CSVVGLAIREQFF

J gene: TRBJ2-7
V gene: TRBV28
CDR3 protein: CASSLLDRFSYEQYF

J gene: TRBJ2-1
V gene: TRBV13
CDR3 protein: CASSLANLEYNEQFF

J gene: TRBJ2-1
V gene: TRBV20-1
CDR3 protein: CSAGRPGLLGIEQFF

J gene: TRBJ2-4
V gene: TRBV14
CDR3 protein: CASSYHGRGIQYF

J gene: TRBJ2-5
V gene: TRBV29-1
CDR3 protein: CSVSRGTETQYF

J gene: TRBJ2-3
V gene: TRBV7-3
CDR3 protein: CASSPRTSVSPRDTQYF

J gene: TRBJ2-7
V gene: TRBV28
CDR3 protein: CASSGWDSYSYEQYF

J gene: TRBJ2-5
V gene: TRBV29-1
CDR3 protein: CSVAVQAGETQYF

J gene: TRBJ2-2
V gene: TRBV6-2/TRBV6-3
CDR3 protein: CASSYSGVYPGELFF

J gene: TRBJ2-2
V gene: TRBV11-3
CDR3 protein: CASSVRPGTVYTGELFF

J gene: TRBJ2-7
V gene: TRBV5-6
CDR3 protein: CASSLRIDQSSYEQYF